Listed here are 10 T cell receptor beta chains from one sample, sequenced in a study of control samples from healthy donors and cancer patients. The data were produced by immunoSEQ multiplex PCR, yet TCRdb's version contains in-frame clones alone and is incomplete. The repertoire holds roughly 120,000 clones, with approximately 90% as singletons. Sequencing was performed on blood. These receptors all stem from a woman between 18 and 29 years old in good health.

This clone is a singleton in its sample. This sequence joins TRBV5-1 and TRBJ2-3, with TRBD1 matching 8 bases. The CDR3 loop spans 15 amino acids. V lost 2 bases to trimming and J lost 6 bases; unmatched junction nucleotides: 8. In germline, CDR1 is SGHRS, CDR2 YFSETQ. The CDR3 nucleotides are TGCGCCAGCAGCTTCTTAGGACAGGGTTACGATACGCAGTATTTT. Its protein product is CASSFLGQGYDTQYF.

This chain's CDR3 is CASSEFGANYGYTF. Here the CDR3 DNA reads TGCGCCAGCAGTGAGTTTGGGGCCAACTATGGCTACACCTTC. The V gene is TRBV10-1, the J gene TRBJ1-2, with D maybe TRBD1 (5 bases). Germline values: CDR1 WNHNN, CDR2 SYGVQD (reference sequence). The V and J ends lost 1 base and 2 bases respectively, with 8 bases between them. CDR3 length: 14 residues.

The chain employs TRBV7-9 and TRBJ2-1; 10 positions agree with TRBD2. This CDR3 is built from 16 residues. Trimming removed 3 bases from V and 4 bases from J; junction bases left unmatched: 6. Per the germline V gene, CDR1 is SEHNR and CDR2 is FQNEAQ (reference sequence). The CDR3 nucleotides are TGTGCCAGCAGCTTTTTCGGACTAGCGGAATACAATGAGCAGTTCTTC. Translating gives CASSFFGLAEYNEQFF.

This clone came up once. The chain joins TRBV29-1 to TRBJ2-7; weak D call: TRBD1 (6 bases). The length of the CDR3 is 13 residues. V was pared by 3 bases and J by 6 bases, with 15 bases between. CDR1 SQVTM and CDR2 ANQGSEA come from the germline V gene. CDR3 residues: CSVEGRGPGEQYF. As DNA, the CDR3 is TGCAGCGTTGAGGGCAGGGGTCCGGGCGAGCAGTACTTC.

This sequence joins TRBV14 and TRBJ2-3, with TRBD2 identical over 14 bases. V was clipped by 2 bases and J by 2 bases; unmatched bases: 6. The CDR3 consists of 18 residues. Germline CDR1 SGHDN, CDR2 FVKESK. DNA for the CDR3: TGTGCCAGCAGCCAAACGACTAGCGGGGGGGGACTCACAGATACGCAGTATTTT. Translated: CASSQTTSGGGLTDTQYF.

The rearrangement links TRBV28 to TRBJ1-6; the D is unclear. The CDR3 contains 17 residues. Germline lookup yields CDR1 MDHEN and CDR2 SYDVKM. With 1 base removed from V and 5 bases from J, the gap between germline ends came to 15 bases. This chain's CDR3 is CASSLSRATEDNSPLHF. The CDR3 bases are TGTGCCAGCAGTTTATCGCGCGCGACGGAAGATAATTCACCCCTCCACTTT.

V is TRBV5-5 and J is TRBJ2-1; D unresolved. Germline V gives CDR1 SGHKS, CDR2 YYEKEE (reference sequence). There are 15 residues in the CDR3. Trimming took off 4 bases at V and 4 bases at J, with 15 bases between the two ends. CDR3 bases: TGTGCCAGCAGCCTTTCCCCAGCGCAGTACAATGAGCAGTTCTTC. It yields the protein CASSLSPAQYNEQFF.

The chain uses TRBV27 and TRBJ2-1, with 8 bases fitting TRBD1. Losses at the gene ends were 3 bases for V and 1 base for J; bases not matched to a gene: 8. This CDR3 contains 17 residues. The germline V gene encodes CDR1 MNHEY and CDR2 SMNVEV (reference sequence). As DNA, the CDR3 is TGTGCCAGCAGTTTTATCGCAGGGGGCATATCCTACAATGAGCAGTTCTTC. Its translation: CASSFIAGGISYNEQFF.

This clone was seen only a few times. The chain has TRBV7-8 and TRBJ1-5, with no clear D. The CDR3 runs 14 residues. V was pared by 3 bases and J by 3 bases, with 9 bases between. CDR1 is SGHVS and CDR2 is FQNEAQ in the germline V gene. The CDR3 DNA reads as TGTGCCAGCAGCTTTACTGGGGTCAATCAGCCCCAGCATTTT. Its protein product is CASSFTGVNQPQHF.

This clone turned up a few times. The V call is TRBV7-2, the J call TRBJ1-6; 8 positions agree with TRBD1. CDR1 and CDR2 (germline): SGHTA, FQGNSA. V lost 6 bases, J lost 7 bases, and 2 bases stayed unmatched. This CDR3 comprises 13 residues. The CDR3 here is CASRDRVNSPLHF. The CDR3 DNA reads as TGTGCCAGCAGGGACAGGGTCAATTCACCCCTCCACTTT.